Following are 9 T cell receptor beta chains from one sample sequenced in a study of cytomegalovirus exposure and HLA in healthy donors. Both 60 Vbeta primers and 13 Jbeta primers went into the PCR. The repertoire was sequenced with immunoSEQ multiplex PCR; TCRdb's copy has only in-frame clones and lacks some. Counted here are approximately 120,000 clones, approximately 71% occurring once; the ten biggest clones make up around 7.7%. Sequenced input: PBMCs. The receptors derive from a man in his forties in good health and CMV-seronegative.

This clone was found a few times. V and J are TRBV4-3 and TRBJ1-2; 11 bases are a match to TRBD1. The junction had 13 bases not matched to a gene; V was cut back by 0 bases and J by 4 bases. The CDR3 covers 19 residues. In germline, CDR1 is LGHNA, CDR2 YSLEER. The CDR3 DNA reads TGCGCCAGCAGCCAAGATACATCAGGACAGGGGGCTTTCGTCTATGGCTACACCTTC. Translation: CASSQDTSGQGAFVYGYTF.

The chain employs TRBV19 and TRBJ2-7, with 11 bases that match TRBD1. With V trimmed by 5 bases and J by 4 bases, 4 bases remained unmatched. Germline values: CDR1 LNHDA, CDR2 SQIVND (reference sequence). The CDR3 runs 14 residues. The CDR3 coding sequence is TGTGCCAGTAGTTCGCGGGACAGGGGGTACGAGCAGTACTTC. Its protein is CASSSRDRGYEQYF. The entire variable domain, with the rest obtained from reference TRBV19 and TRBJ2-7, is as follows: DGGITQSPKYLFRKEGQNVTLSCEQNLNHDAMYWYRQDPGQGLRLIYYSQIVNDFQKGDIAEGYSVSREKKESFPLTVTSAQKNPTAFYLCASSSRDRGYEQYFGPGTRLTVT.

The chain carries TRBV6-1 and TRBJ2-2; a weak D match, TRBD1 (6 bases). The germline V gene has CDR1 MNHNS and CDR2 SASEGT. V was pared by 3 bases and J by 6 bases, with 8 bases between. The CDR3 runs to 13 residues. The CDR3 here is CASSETGAGELFF. The CDR3 DNA sequence: TGTGCCAGCAGTGAGACAGGCGCCGGGGAGCTGTTTTTT.

This clone has only a few counts. The rearrangement joins TRBV2 to TRBJ1-6; D possibly corresponds to TRBD1 (6 bases). V lost 4 bases and J 7 bases, leaving 17 bases between the germline ends. The germline V gene encodes CDR1 SNHLY and CDR2 FYNNEI. The CDR3 consists of 16 residues. The CDR3 nucleotides read TGTGCCAGCAGTGCTGAATCTACCGGACAGAATTCACCCCTCCACTTT. As protein: CASSAESTGQNSPLHF.

This chain uses TRBV29-1 with TRBJ1-2; D is undetermined. With 3 bases removed from V and 4 bases from J, the gap between germline ends came to 6 bases. The CDR3 runs 11 residues. CDR1 is SQVTM and CDR2 is ANQGSEA in the germline V gene. CDR3 residues: CSVEESYGYTF. CDR3 nucleotide sequence: TGCAGCGTTGAGGAGAGCTATGGCTACACCTTC.

J is TRBJ1-4 and V is TRBV7-9, with a tentative D call TRBD1 (6 bases). Germline V lookup: CDR1 SEHNR, CDR2 FQNEAQ (reference sequence). CDR3 size: 16 residues. V was cut by 1 base and J by 8 bases, with 17 bases left in between. The CDR3 sequence: CASSLDLQGSYEKLFF. DNA of the CDR3: TGTGCCAGCAGCTTAGATCTTCAGGGGAGTTACGAAAAACTGTTTTTT.

The chain recombines TRBV9 with TRBJ1-1; D gene ambiguous. The CDR3 is made up of 15 amino acids. Trimming left V 4 bases short and J 2 bases short, with 15 bases between. In germline, CDR1 is SGDLS, CDR2 YYNGEE. The CDR3 sequence is CASSPTAGSNTEAFF. CDR3 bases: TGTGCCAGCAGCCCGACGGCAGGTTCTAACACTGAAGCTTTCTTT.

The genes are TRBV7-2 and TRBJ1-4; TRBD1 matches at 8 bases. Germline CDR1 reads SGHTA; CDR2 reads FQGNSA. The CDR3 is 16 amino acids. Trimming cost V 3 bases and J 2 bases; bases outside gene matches: 5. The CDR3 bases are TGTGCCAGCAGCTTGGCAGGGGGCACGACTAATGAAAAACTGTTTTTT. Its protein is CASSLAGGTTNEKLFF.

The chain is built from TRBV25-1 and TRBJ2-5, with D possibly being TRBD2 (5 bases). The J call is in doubt because the DNA end fits TRBJ2-7 better. This CDR3 has 12 amino acids. The germline CDR1 and CDR2 sequences are MGHDK and SYGVNS. In nucleotides, the CDR3 is TGTGCCAGCAGAGAGGGTTCGGACGAGCAGTACTTC. Its translation is CASREGSDEQYF.